One sample yielded the 27 T cell receptor beta chains listed below, sequenced in a study of T-cell reconstitution after alpha-beta-depleted transplantation in children. Molecular barcoding with unique molecular identifiers was used for the TCRbeta library. TCRdb recomputed calls from the PCR reads with MiXCR, one row per CDR3 protein. Here the sample spans about 600,000 distinct CDR3 sequences, 10% to 15% being singletons. Sequences were derived from PBMCs, mostly from graft donor cells, sampled 360 days after TCRalphabeta/CD19-depleted stem cell transplant. Receptor source: a male patient aged 5 to 17 who had a stem cell transplant for acute myeloid leukemia, so the T cells may come from the graft donor.

This clonotype was seen ten or more times. This chain uses TRBV12-3 or TRBV12-4 with TRBJ2-2, with D tentatively TRBD2 (6 bases). The CDR3 totals 14 residues. V shed 7 bases and J shed 6 bases, with 15 bases lying between them. In DNA form, the CDR3 reads TGTGCCAGCATCTCAAACGGAGGGCCCGGGGAGCTGTTTTTT. It is translated as CASISNGGPGELFF.

The CDR3 region has the DNA TGTGCCAGCAGTGAATGGGTCGGCGGTGAAGAGACCCAGTACTTC. It is translated as CASSEWVGGEETQYF. V usage is TRBV25-1 and J usage is TRBJ2-5; unclear D gene. V was cut by 1 base and J by 3 bases, with 12 bases left in between. CDR1 and CDR2 from the germline V gene are MGHDK and SYGVNS. This CDR3 is built from 15 residues. Together with reference TRBV25-1 and TRBJ2-5, the CDR3 gives the full variable domain: EADIYQTPRYLVIGTGKKITLECSQTMGHDKMYWYQQDPGMELHLIHYSYGVNSTEKGDLSSESTVSRIRTEHFPLTLESARPSHTSQYLCASSEWVGGEETQYFGPGTRLLVL.

The chain links TRBV7-2 to TRBJ2-7; weak D call: TRBD2 (6 bases). CDR1 and CDR2 from the germline V gene are SGHTA and FQGNSA. V lost 1 base and J 7 bases, leaving 17 bases between the germline ends. The length of the CDR3 is 15 residues. The CDR3 is CASSLVVLASGEQYF. The DNA for the CDR3 is TGTGCCAGCAGCTTAGTGGTACTAGCTTCGGGAGAGCAGTACTTC.

This chain links TRBV11-2 with TRBJ2-1; 12 bases fit TRBD2. The junction had 7 bases not matched to a gene; V was cut back by 6 bases and J by 7 bases. There are 15 residues in the CDR3. CDR1 and CDR2 (germline): SGHAT, FQNNGV. CDR3 sequence: CASRTGTSGHNEQFF. The CDR3 region has the DNA TGTGCCAGCAGGACCGGGACTAGCGGGCATAATGAGCAGTTCTTC.

This chain connects TRBV2 to TRBJ2-3; TRBD2 matches 14 bases. CDR1 and CDR2 (germline): SNHLY, FYNNEI. The V and J ends lost 6 bases and 5 bases, in that order; junction bases with no gene match: 4. The CDR3 has 15 amino acids. CDR3 amino acids: CASRGLAGAGDTQYF. CDR3 DNA sequence: TGTGCCAGCAGGGGACTAGCGGGAGCCGGAGATACGCAGTATTTT.

The V gene is TRBV18, the J gene TRBJ2-1; TRBD2 agrees at 12 bases. Losses at the gene ends were 3 bases for V and 9 bases for J; bases not matched to a gene: 3. This CDR3 is built from 14 residues. The germline V gene encodes CDR1 KGHSH and CDR2 LQKENI. CDR3 protein: CASSPLAGGGEQFF. CDR3 in DNA: TGTGCCAGCTCACCCCTAGCGGGAGGGGGTGAGCAGTTCTTC. Looking up the rest from reference TRBV18 and TRBJ2-1 gives the full variable domain: NAGVMQNPRHLVRRRGQEARLRCSPMKGHSHVYWYRQLPEEGLKFMVYLQKENIIDESGMPKERFSAEFPKEGPSILRIQQVVRGDSAAYFCASSPLAGGGEQFFGPGTRLTVL.

This clonotype was picked up many times. This chain joins TRBV12-3 or TRBV12-4 and TRBJ2-5, with 7 positions matching TRBD2. J lost 5 bases, V lost 1 base, and 4 bases had no gene match. CDR3 length equals 14 residues. Here the CDR3 DNA reads TGTGCCAGCAGTTTAGGGGCGGGAGCGGAGACCCAGTACTTC. Protein sequence: CASSLGAGAETQYF.

This clonotype showed up many times. The chain links TRBV28 to TRBJ2-4; 7 bases fit TRBD2. J gave up 4 bases and V 8 bases, and 20 bases lay outside the gene matches. This CDR3 is built from 18 residues. Germline V gene lookup returns CDR1 MDHEN and CDR2 SYDVKM. The CDR3: CASATSPRGGRVKNIQYF. Written as DNA, the CDR3 is TGTGCCAGCGCAACTTCCCCGAGGGGCGGGAGAGTAAAAAACATTCAGTACTTC.

Only a few counts were recorded for this clonotype. The chain couples TRBV5-4 to TRBJ2-5, with 9 bases matching TRBD2. Losses at the gene ends were 0 bases for V and 4 bases for J; bases not matched to a gene: 7. Germline V gives CDR1 SGHNT, CDR2 YYREEE (reference sequence). The CDR3 consists of 16 residues. The CDR3 region is CASSLARVAGAETQYF. DNA for the CDR3: TGTGCCAGCAGCTTGGCCCGGGTAGCGGGAGCAGAGACCCAGTACTTC. The whole variable domain, filled in from reference TRBV5-4 and TRBJ2-5, reads ETGVTQSPTHLIKTRGQQVTLRCSSQSGHNTVSWYQQALGQGPQFIFQYYREEENGRGNFPPRFSGLQFPNYSSELNVNALELDDSALYLCASSLARVAGAETQYFGPGTRLLVL.

This clonotype was picked up many times. The CDR3 region has the DNA TGCGCCAGCAGCTTGGAAGGCCGGCTTAACTCCTACGAGCAGTACTTC. Translating it yields CASSLEGRLNSYEQYF. The chain employs TRBV5-1 and TRBJ2-7; no firm D call. V was shortened by 0 bases and J by 0 bases, with 13 bases between the two germline ends. Germline CDR1 is SGHRS and CDR2 is YFSETQ. The CDR3 spans 16 residues.

This clonotype was counted a few times. This chain connects TRBV4-3 to TRBJ2-1; D may be TRBD1 (6 bases). Trimming removed 3 bases from V and 0 bases from J, with 15 bases in between. Per the germline V gene, CDR1 is LGHNA and CDR2 is YSLEER. The CDR3 loop spans 17 amino acids. Here the CDR3 DNA reads TGCGCCAGCAGCCATCTAAAACAGGGAAGCTCCTACAATGAGCAGTTCTTC. Translation: CASSHLKQGSSYNEQFF.

This clonotype has ten or more counts. This chain links TRBV12-3 or TRBV12-4 with TRBJ2-5, with 8 bases aligning to TRBD2. The CDR3 runs to 16 residues. V gave up 5 bases and J gave up 4 bases; unmatched junction bases: 12. The CDR3 region has the DNA TGTGCCAGCAGTCCCCCGGGGCTAGCGGGCTTAGAGACCCAGTACTTC. Its protein product is CASSPPGLAGLETQYF.

This clonotype has a handful of counts. The J gene is TRBJ1-2, the V gene TRBV12-3 or TRBV12-4; D gene ambiguous. This CDR3 comprises 14 residues. V shed 7 bases and J shed 7 bases, with 19 bases lying between them. The CDR3: CASTPTLSVSGYTF. The CDR3 DNA sequence: TGTGCCAGCACCCCCACTCTTTCAGTCAGTGGCTACACCTTC.

V is TRBV15 and J is TRBJ2-7; D might be TRBD1 (6 bases). Germline CDR1 and CDR2: LNHNV and YYDKDF (reference sequence). This CDR3 comprises 14 residues. V was clipped by 5 bases and J by 2 bases, with 13 bases between them. CDR3 sequence reads: CATSARQAPYEQYF. The CDR3 DNA sequence: TGTGCCACCAGCGCCCGACAGGCCCCCTACGAGCAGTACTTC.

This clonotype was recorded a few times. The chain recombines TRBV9 with TRBJ2-3; 10 positions agree with TRBD2. The CDR3 sequence is 16 residues long. Germline trimming cut 4 bases from V and 2 bases from J; bases unmatched to any gene: 7. Germline CDR1 SGDLS, CDR2 YYNGEE. The CDR3 DNA sequence: TGTGCCAGCAGCTATCCCGGACTAGCGGCCACAGATACGCAGTATTTT. Its translation: CASSYPGLAATDTQYF.

This clonotype appeared a few times. V gene TRBV20-1 combines with J gene TRBJ2-5; TRBD1 aligns across 8 bases. Germline values: CDR1 DFQATT, CDR2 SNEGSKA (reference sequence). V shed 6 bases and J 5 bases; nucleotides not matched to a gene: 11. This CDR3 contains 14 residues. Here the CDR3 reads CSADGQGSEETQYF. The CDR3 coding sequence is TGCAGTGCGGACGGACAGGGAAGTGAGGAGACCCAGTACTTC.

The V and J genes are TRBV27 and TRBJ2-1, with TRBD2 matching over 9 bases. The CDR3 runs to 14 residues. Germline V gives CDR1 MNHEY, CDR2 SMNVEV (reference sequence). V trimming: 6 bases; J trimming: 10 bases; junction bases outside the gene matches: 10. Written as DNA, the CDR3 is TGTGCCAGCAGCCCGCATCCGAGCGGGGGGGAGCAGTTCTTC. Its translation: CASSPHPSGGEQFF.

This clonotype was recorded a few times. The chain combines TRBV4-3 with TRBJ1-2; a possible D gene is TRBD1 (6 bases). CDR1 and CDR2 from the germline V gene are LGHNA and YSLEER. The CDR3 covers 15 residues. V dropped 1 base and J dropped 9 bases, with 18 bases sitting between them. DNA for the CDR3: TGCGCCAGCAGCCAAGTGAGGACAGACATGGCAAGCTACACCTTC. This sequence encodes CASSQVRTDMASYTF.

This clonotype was counted between two and nine times. The chain joins TRBV5-5 to TRBJ1-6, with D hard to call. Between the trimmed V and J ends, which lost 4 bases and 8 bases, there was a span of 13 bases. The CDR3 length is 14 residues. Germline V gene data show CDR1 as SGHKS and CDR2 as YYEKEE (reference sequence). In DNA form, the CDR3 reads TGTGCCAGCAGCCGGAGGGAGCAGGATTCACCCCTCCACTTT. It is translated as CASSRREQDSPLHF.

The sample holds many counts of this clonotype. DNA for the CDR3: TGTGCCAGCAGCTCCTCAGGAACCTATGGCTACACCTTC. Amino acid sequence: CASSSSGTYGYTF. The chain recombines TRBV5-6 with TRBJ1-2; D is unresolved. The CDR3 runs to 13 residues. Germline CDR1 is SGHDT and CDR2 is YYEEEE. The ends were cut back, 3 bases at V and 4 bases at J, with 10 bases in the middle.

This clonotype came up a few times. V usage is TRBV7-2 and J usage is TRBJ2-4, with 8 bases matching TRBD2. Germline trimming cut 1 base from V and 12 bases from J; bases unmatched to any gene: 14. Germline V gives CDR1 SGHTA, CDR2 FQGNSA. The CDR3 has 16 amino acids. CDR3 loop: CASSLGGLAESGTQYF. For the CDR3, the DNA is TGTGCCAGCAGCTTAGGTGGACTAGCCGAATCAGGCACTCAGTACTTC.

J is TRBJ2-7 and V is TRBV20-1, with 8 bases lining up with TRBD2. Germline CDR1 and CDR2: DFQATT and SNEGSKA (reference sequence). The J segment lost 5 bases and the V segment lost 2 bases, leaving 8 bases of the junction unmatched. The CDR3 spans 14 residues. The CDR3 loop is CSARRTETSDEQYF. DNA for the CDR3: TGCAGTGCTAGACGGACCGAGACTAGCGACGAGCAGTACTTC.

This chain connects TRBV12-3 or TRBV12-4 to TRBJ2-1; TRBD1 is a possible D gene (5 bases). This CDR3 spans 12 amino acids. V was pared by 6 bases and J by 8 bases, with 11 bases between. The chain's CDR3 is CASSLWGDEQFF. As DNA, the CDR3 is TGTGCCAGCAGCCTTTGGGGCGATGAGCAGTTCTTC.

The rearrangement uses TRBV7-3 and TRBJ2-7; 10 bases align to TRBD2. V shed 2 bases and J 4 bases; nucleotides not matched to a gene: 5. CDR3 length: 15 residues. Germline-derived CDR1 and CDR2 are SGHTA and FQGTGA. The CDR3 nucleotides are TGTGCCAGCAGCTTACTAGCGGGAGAGGCGTACGAGCAGTACTTC. Its translation is CASSLLAGEAYEQYF.

The chain is built from TRBV5-6 and TRBJ2-2; TRBD1 matches at 9 bases. The CDR3 is 17 residues long. With V trimmed by 5 bases and J by 1 base, 9 bases remained unmatched. Germline V gene lookup returns CDR1 SGHDT and CDR2 YYEEEE. Written as DNA, the CDR3 is TGTGCCAGCAGGTTCCTCCCGGGACAGGGGAACACCGGGGAGCTGTTTTTT. Its protein product is CASRFLPGQGNTGELFF.

The chain is built from TRBV27 and TRBJ2-2; 12 positions match TRBD2. After removal of 6 bases from V and 5 bases from J, the junction contained 7 bases not matched to a gene. Germline values: CDR1 MNHEY, CDR2 SMNVEV (reference sequence). The CDR3 loop spans 16 amino acids. The CDR3 region is CASRKTSGSPTGELFF. Here the CDR3 DNA reads TGTGCCAGCAGAAAGACTAGCGGGAGCCCAACCGGGGAGCTGTTTTTT.

The rearrangement joins TRBV29-1 to TRBJ1-1; D might be TRBD1 (5 bases). Trimming took off 8 bases at V and 1 base at J, with 17 bases between the two ends. The CDR3 loop spans 14 amino acids. Germline V lookup: CDR1 SQVTM, CDR2 ANQGSEA. The CDR3 protein is CSLTPGRRNTEAFF. DNA for the CDR3: TGCAGCCTAACTCCGGGACGGCGGAACACTGAAGCTTTCTTT.